The following is a T cell receptor (beta chain) sequence with its context. This entry belongs to a study of blood T cell repertoires in COVID-19. Data came from immunoSEQ multiplex PCR; TCRdb stores just in-frame clones and leaves some out. The table lists 350,000 to 500,000 clones, around 90% of them singletons. Material: peripheral blood. The clonotype originates from a man between 18 and 29 years old with COVID-19, enrolled during active disease.

The CDR3 loop is CASSQSGTSVAVADTQYF. As DNA, the CDR3 is TGTGCCAGCAGTCAATCCGGGACTAGCGTTGCGGTCGCAGATACGCAGTATTTT. The rearrangement links TRBV7-6 to TRBJ2-3; TRBD2 agrees at 10 bases. CDR1 and CDR2 (germline): SGHVS, FNYEAQ. This CDR3 has 18 residues. J lost 4 bases, V lost 6 bases, and 16 bases had no gene match.